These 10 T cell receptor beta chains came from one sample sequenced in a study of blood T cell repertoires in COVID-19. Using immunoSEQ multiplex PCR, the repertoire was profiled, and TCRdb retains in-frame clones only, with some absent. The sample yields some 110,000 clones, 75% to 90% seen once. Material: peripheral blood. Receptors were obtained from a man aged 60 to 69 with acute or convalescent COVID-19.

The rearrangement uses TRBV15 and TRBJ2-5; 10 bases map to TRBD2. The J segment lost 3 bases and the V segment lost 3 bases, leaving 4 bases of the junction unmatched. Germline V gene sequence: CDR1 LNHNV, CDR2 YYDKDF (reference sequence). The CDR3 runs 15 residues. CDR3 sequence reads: CATSSLLAGKETQYF. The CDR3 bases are TGTGCCACCAGCAGCCTACTAGCGGGGAAAGAGACCCAGTACTTC.

In DNA, the CDR3 is TGTGCCAGCAGCTTAGCCGGGTCCTGGTTCTTC. It translates to CASSLAGSWFF. This chain connects TRBV7-6 to TRBJ2-1; D call uncertain. The CDR3 spans 11 residues. V lost 0 bases to trimming and J lost 15 bases, with 9 bases between them. Germline V CDR1 and CDR2: SGHVS, FNYEAQ.

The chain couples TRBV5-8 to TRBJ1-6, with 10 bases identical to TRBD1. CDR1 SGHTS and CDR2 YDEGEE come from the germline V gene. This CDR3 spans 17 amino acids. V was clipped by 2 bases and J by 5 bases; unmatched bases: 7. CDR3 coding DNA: TGTGCCAGCAGCTTCTTACAGGGACAGGGGAATAATTCACCCCTCCACTTT. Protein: CASSFLQGQGNNSPLHF.

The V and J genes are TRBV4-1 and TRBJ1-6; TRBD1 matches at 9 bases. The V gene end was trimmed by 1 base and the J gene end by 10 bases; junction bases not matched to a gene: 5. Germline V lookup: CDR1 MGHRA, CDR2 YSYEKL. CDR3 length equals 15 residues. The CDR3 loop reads CASSQAGQGDSPLHF. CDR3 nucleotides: TGCGCCAGCAGCCAAGCGGGACAGGGCGACTCACCCCTCCACTTT.

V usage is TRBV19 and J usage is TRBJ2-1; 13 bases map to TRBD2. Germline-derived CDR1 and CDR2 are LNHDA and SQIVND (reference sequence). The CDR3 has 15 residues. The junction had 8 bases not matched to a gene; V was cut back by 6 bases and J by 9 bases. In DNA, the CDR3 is TGTGCCAGTAGCATACTAGCGGGAGGGCCGGGTGAGCAGTTCTTC. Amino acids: CASSILAGGPGEQFF.

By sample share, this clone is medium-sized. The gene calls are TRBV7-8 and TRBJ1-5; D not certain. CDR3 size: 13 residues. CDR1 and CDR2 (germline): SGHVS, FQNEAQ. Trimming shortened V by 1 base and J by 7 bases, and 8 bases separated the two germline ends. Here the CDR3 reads CASSLVPQQPQHF. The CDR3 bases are TGTGCCAGCAGCTTAGTACCCCAGCAGCCCCAGCATTTT.

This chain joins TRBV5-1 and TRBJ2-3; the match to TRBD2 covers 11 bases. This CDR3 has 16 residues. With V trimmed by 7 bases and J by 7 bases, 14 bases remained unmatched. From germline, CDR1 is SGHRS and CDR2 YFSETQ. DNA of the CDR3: TGCGCCAGCGGAAAACAACTAGCGGGAGACGGAAATACGCAGTATTTT. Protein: CASGKQLAGDGNTQYF.

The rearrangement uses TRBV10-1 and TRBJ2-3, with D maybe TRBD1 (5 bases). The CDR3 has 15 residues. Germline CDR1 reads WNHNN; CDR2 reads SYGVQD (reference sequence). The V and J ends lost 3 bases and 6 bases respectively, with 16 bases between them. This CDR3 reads CASSDGLGQWDTQYF. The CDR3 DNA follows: TGCGCCAGCAGTGATGGTTTGGGGCAATGGGATACGCAGTATTTT.

CDR3 residues: CASSDHGNTGELFF. Here the CDR3 DNA reads TGTGCCAGCAGTGATCACGGGAACACCGGGGAGCTGTTTTTT. The gene calls are TRBV2 and TRBJ2-2, with D unresolved. CDR3 length: 14 residues. V was clipped by 3 bases and J by 1 base, with 6 bases between them. From germline, CDR1 is SNHLY and CDR2 FYNNEI.

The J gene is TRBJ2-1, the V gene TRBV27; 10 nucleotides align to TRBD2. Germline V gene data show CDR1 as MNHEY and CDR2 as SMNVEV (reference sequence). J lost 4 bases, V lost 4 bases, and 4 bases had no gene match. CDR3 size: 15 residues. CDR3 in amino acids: CASSSSGRGYNEQFF. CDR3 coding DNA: TGTGCCAGCAGTTCGAGCGGGAGGGGTTACAATGAGCAGTTCTTC.